This T cell receptor (beta chain) derives from a study of T cell responses to AZD1222 COVID-19 vaccine. For the study at large: Pooled together were second doses at about 4 or about 12 weeks. Study conclusions and caveats: A mostly white British donor set with more females was recruited, and clonal diversity was possibly underestimated.

Data came from immunoSEQ multiplex PCR; TCRdb stores just in-frame clones and leaves some out. The sample contains roughly 120,000 clones, more than 75% of which appear only once. This clone has only one observation. The antigen is unknown. This CDR3 has 11 residues. The V end lost 5 bases, the J end lost 10 bases, and 9 bases lay between the germline ends. The V gene's germline CDR1 is SEHNR and CDR2 FQNEAQ (reference sequence). The rearrangement uses TRBV7-9 and TRBJ2-1; no definite D call. The TCR comes from an adult in good health. The input for sequencing was peripheral blood, taken on day 0 of AZD1222 vaccination. The CDR3 is CASSQGREQFF. The DNA of the CDR3 is TGTGCCAGCAGCCAAGGAAGGGAGCAGTTCTTC.